Listed below are T cell receptor beta chains from one sample, sequenced in a study of blood T cell repertoires in COVID-19. Generated by immunoSEQ multiplex PCR, the TCRdb table keeps only in-frame clones and is missing some. The data hold 200,000 to 250,000 clones, with around 83% observed a single time. Input material: peripheral blood. These receptors were collected from a woman under 30 with acute or convalescent COVID-19. Both conserved end residues are part of each CDR3. A D gene is named only where the DNA matches it firmly. Clone sizes are given selectively: once, few, many, or a class where the clone is expanded.

j_call clone_size v_call d_call cdr3_aa cdr3_nt
TRBJ2-2 - TRBV7-7 - CASSKGGNTGELFF TGTGCTAGCAGCAAAGGCGGGAACACCGGGGAGCTGTTTTTT
TRBJ2-6 - TRBV18 - CASSPPQGLSSGANVLTF TGTGCCAGCTCACCACCCCAAGGACTGAGCTCTGGGGCCAACGTCCTGACTTTC
TRBJ1-4 - TRBV28 TRBD1 CASSPGGGQGREKLFF TGTGCCAGCAGTCCTGGCGGGGGACAGGGGAGGGAAAAACTGTTTTTT
TRBJ1-6 - TRBV7-9 TRBD1 CASSQGGTGDDNSPLHF TGTGCCAGCAGCCAAGGGGGGACAGGGGATGATAATTCACCCCTCCACTTT
TRBJ2-5 - TRBV18 TRBD2 CASSPLLGGRDGETQYF TGTGCCAGCTCACCACTTCTTGGCGGGAGGGATGGAGAGACCCAGTACTTC
TRBJ1-5 - TRBV28 - CASSLAGVRGNQPQHF TGTGCCAGCAGTTTAGCAGGGGTCAGAGGCAATCAGCCCCAGCATTTT
TRBJ2-1 - TRBV5-5 - CASSFDRTEQFF TGTGCCAGCAGCTTCGACAGGACGGAGCAGTTCTTC
TRBJ2-3 - TRBV7-9 TRBD1 CASSFPYRDRVLDTQYF TGTGCCAGCAGCTTCCCCTACCGGGACAGGGTACTTGATACGCAGTATTTT
TRBJ1-3 few TRBV6-5 TRBD1 CASSYSRTGSGNTIYF TGTGCCAGCAGTTACTCGAGGACAGGGTCTGGAAACACCATATATTTT
TRBJ2-7 - TRBV19 TRBD2 CASSPSGVGYEQYF TGTGCCAGTAGTCCTAGCGGGGTAGGCTACGAGCAGTACTTC
TRBJ2-7 - TRBV4-1 TRBD2 CASSQEGTSGYYEQYF TGCGCCAGCAGCCAAGAGGGGACTAGCGGTTACTACGAGCAGTACTTC
TRBJ2-1 - TRBV5-4 TRBD2 CASSLRLAGGDEQFF TGTGCCAGCAGCCTGCGACTAGCGGGAGGGGATGAGCAGTTCTTC
TRBJ1-5 - TRBV2 - CASRDLNQPQHF TGTGCCAGCAGGGACTTAAATCAGCCCCAGCATTTT
TRBJ2-7 once TRBV5-8 - CASSLVASMGYEQYF TGTGCCAGCAGCTTGGTTGCTAGCATGGGCTACGAGCAGTACTTC
TRBJ2-1 - TRBV7-6 - CASSFQTGGTYNEQFF TGTGCCAGCAGCTTTCAGACTGGGGGGACCTACAATGAGCAGTTCTTC
TRBJ2-7 - TRBV15 TRBD2 CATSHGAGTSYEQYF TGTGCCACCAGCCATGGAGCGGGAACGTCCTACGAGCAGTACTTC
TRBJ2-1 - TRBV5-1 - CASHQGAGYNEQFF TGCGCCAGCCACCAGGGTGCGGGGTACAATGAGCAGTTCTTC
TRBJ1-4 - TRBV18 TRBD1 CASSPGQGPEKLFF TGTGCCAGCTCACCTGGACAGGGGCCTGAAAAACTGTTTTTT
TRBJ1-1 - TRBV4-3 TRBD1 CASSHLTGGATEAFF TGCGCCAGCAGCCACCTGACAGGGGGCGCAACTGAAGCTTTCTTT
TRBJ1-2 - TRBV3-1/TRBV3-2 - CASSQETGENYGYTF TGTGCCAGCAGCCAAGAGACAGGAGAAAACTATGGCTACACCTTC
TRBJ2-7 - TRBV7-2 - CASSLAGGYEQYF TGTGCCAGCAGCTTAGCGGGAGGCTACGAGCAGTACTTC
TRBJ1-6 few TRBV13 - CASSLGGGVVDSPLHF TGTGCCAGCAGCTTAGGCGGGGGGGTAGTGGATTCACCCCTCCACTTT
TRBJ2-3 - TRBV23-1 TRBD1 CASNENLGQGDRPGTDTQYF TGCGCCAGCAACGAAAACCTGGGACAGGGAGATAGACCAGGCACAGATACGCAGTATTTT
TRBJ2-7 - TRBV30 TRBD2 CACNSGVAYEQYF TGTGCCTGCAATAGCGGGGTGGCCTACGAGCAGTACTTC
TRBJ2-6 - TRBV19 - CASSIIGAAGANVLTF TGTGCCAGTAGTATCATAGGGGCCGCTGGGGCCAACGTCCTGACTTTC
TRBJ2-7 - TRBV7-2 - CASSLARADVTYEQYF TGTGCCAGCAGCTTAGCAAGAGCGGACGTAACCTACGAGCAGTACTTC
TRBJ2-1 - TRBV28 - CASSTPGLGYNEQFF TGTGCCAGCAGTACCCCGGGACTGGGCTACAATGAGCAGTTCTTC
TRBJ2-1 once TRBV6-5 TRBD2 CASSYGLAVGNEQFF TGTGCCAGCAGTTACGGACTAGCGGTGGGGAATGAGCAGTTCTTC
TRBJ1-2 - TRBV28 - CASSAGTLYGYTF TGTGCCAGCAGTGCCGGGACACTCTATGGCTACACCTTC
TRBJ1-4 - TRBV14 - CASSQVNLGTNEKLFF TGTGCCAGCAGCCAAGTAAACCTCGGAACTAATGAAAAACTGTTTTTT
TRBJ2-7 - TRBV10-2 TRBD2 CASSGSSGIPYEQYF TGCGCCAGCAGTGGAAGCAGCGGGATACCCTACGAGCAGTACTTC
TRBJ2-7 - TRBV5-1 TRBD2 CASSVTSGNTYEQYF TGCGCCAGCAGCGTAACTAGCGGGAACACCTACGAGCAGTACTTC
TRBJ2-7 - TRBV5-6 - CASSLVRGDRTYEQYF TGTGCCAGCAGCTTAGTCAGAGGTGACAGGACCTACGAGCAGTACTTC
TRBJ2-7 once TRBV19 TRBD1 CASSIEGQGEEQYF TGTGCCAGTAGTATCGAGGGACAGGGCGAAGAGCAGTACTTC
TRBJ1-2 - TRBV4-1 - CASSHRETDFNYGYTF TGCGCCAGCAGCCATAGAGAGACAGACTTTAACTATGGCTACACCTTC
TRBJ2-5 - TRBV7-2 - CASSFSRAETQYF TGTGCCAGCAGCTTTTCCAGGGCGGAGACCCAGTACTTC
TRBJ1-5 - TRBV5-1 TRBD1 CASSPGQDNQPQHF TGCGCCAGCAGCCCGGGACAGGACAATCAGCCCCAGCATTTT
TRBJ1-6 few TRBV6-2/TRBV6-3 - CASSYRGSNSPLHF TGTGCCAGCAGTTATCGAGGGAGTAATTCACCCCTCCACTTT
TRBJ1-2 - TRBV19 - CASSPRDYGYTF TGTGCCAGTAGTCCCCGGGACTATGGCTACACCTTC
TRBJ2-3 - TRBV19 - CASTPRAGQGTDTQYF TGTGCCAGTACTCCACGGGCGGGGCAAGGGACAGATACGCAGTATTTT
TRBJ2-7 - TRBV4-3 TRBD2 CASSQTTGLAGGHYEQYF TGCGCCAGCAGCCAAACTACAGGACTAGCGGGAGGGCACTACGAGCAGTACTTC
TRBJ2-1 - TRBV18 TRBD1 CASSPQPGTGGNEQFF TGTGCCAGCTCACCACAACCAGGGACAGGGGGCAATGAGCAGTTCTTC
TRBJ2-7 - TRBV30 TRBD2 CACTTGTSRAYEQYF TGTGCCTGCACTACCGGGACTAGTAGGGCCTACGAGCAGTACTTC
TRBJ2-2 - TRBV4-3 TRBD2 CASSQERTSGNTGELFF TGCGCCAGCAGCCAGGAAAGGACTAGCGGTAACACCGGGGAGCTGTTTTTT
TRBJ2-1 - TRBV28 TRBD2 CASSEAASGGYNEQFF TGTGCCAGCAGTGAGGCGGCTAGCGGGGGTTACAATGAGCAGTTCTTC
TRBJ2-5 - TRBV7-2 - CASSFFRLLGQKETQYF TGTGCCAGCAGCTTTTTTCGTCTCTTAGGACAGAAAGAGACCCAGTACTTC
TRBJ1-2 - TRBV5-4 - CASSLSGGYTF TGTGCCAGCAGCCTCAGTGGTGGCTACACCTTC
TRBJ2-1 - TRBV6-6 - CASSPKRTSYNEQFF TGTGCCAGCAGCCCTAAGCGGACCTCCTACAATGAGCAGTTCTTC
TRBJ1-1 few TRBV3-1/TRBV3-2 - CASSQVMWSEAFF TGTGCCAGCAGCCAAGTCATGTGGAGCGAAGCTTTCTTT
TRBJ2-5 - TRBV28 TRBD1 CASSPPGTAVGTQYF TGTGCCAGCAGTCCCCCGGGGACAGCCGTAGGGACCCAGTACTTC
TRBJ2-7 - TRBV7-9 - CASSWGPGKSHEQYF TGTGCCAGCAGCTGGGGGCCAGGGAAGTCCCACGAGCAGTACTTC
TRBJ2-6 many TRBV5-8 TRBD1 CASSLPGQGVFVGANVLTF TGTGCCAGCAGCTTGCCCGGACAGGGGGTATTTGTGGGGGCCAACGTCCTGACTTTC
TRBJ2-1 - TRBV6-4 TRBD2 CASSEGTTPYNEQFF TGTGCCAGCAGTGAAGGGACTACACCCTACAATGAGCAGTTCTTC